The source of this T cell receptor beta chain is a study of control samples from healthy donors and cancer patients (dated by TCRdb to about 2020). Worth noting for this clone: The antigen it recognizes is unknown. Qualities for individual bases were not recorded, and no much larger clone is one base off.

The trim is 5 bases for V and 1 base for J, with a gap of 8 bases between the germline ends. The CDR3 contains 13 residues, cysteine and phenylalanine counted. Only the CDR3 part of the read is kept: 39 bases, read in frame from the first base. For CDR1 and CDR2, the germline V gene lists SGHVS and FNYEAQ. The protocol used for the library was the immunoSEQ multiplex PCR assay. Here the immuneACCESS table is served through TCRdb, limited to in-frame sequences with V and J called. Missing clones are a known gap in these copies; in checked studies unresolved V genes cover under half, and the rest lacks a known reason. The sample table lists 350,000 to 450,000 clones, approximately 92% of them with a count of one. The ten most abundant clones make up around 6.8% of the sample.

What was sequenced was PBMCs. This chain joins TRBV7-6 to TRBJ1-1; the D segment cannot be called with confidence. The clonotype was recovered from a man in his forties or fifties with head and neck cancer. CDR3 region: CASSPDQNTEAFF. In nucleotide form, the sequence is TGTGCCAGCAGCCCGGACCAGAACACTGAAGCTTTCTTT. The full variable domain, with segments outside the CDR3 supplied by the reference TRBV7-6 and TRBJ1-1 proteins, appears as GAGVSQSPRYKVTKRGQDVALRCDPISGHVSLYWYRQALGQGPEFLTYFNYEAQQDKSGLPNDRFSAERPEGSISTLTIQRTEQRDSAMYRCASSPDQNTEAFFGQGTRLTVV.